These 14 T cell receptor beta chains were all obtained from the same sample, sequenced in a study of blood T cell repertoires in COVID-19. Data came from immunoSEQ multiplex PCR; TCRdb stores just in-frame clones and leaves some out. The top ten clones hold 9.5% to 13% of a sample with over 60,000 clones, approximately 90% of them seen once. Sequenced sample: peripheral blood. These receptors came from a man between 65 and 85 years old with active or convalescent COVID-19.

This clone turned up a few times. V gene TRBV19 combines with J gene TRBJ1-5; TRBD1 agrees at 7 bases. The CDR3 extends over 14 amino acids. J gave up 7 bases and V 8 bases, and 11 bases lay outside the gene matches. Germline V lookup: CDR1 LNHDA, CDR2 SQIVND (reference sequence). CDR3: CASCAGGWKQPQHF. CDR3 nucleotides: TGTGCCAGTTGCGCAGGGGGGTGGAAGCAGCCCCAGCATTTT.

The chain combines TRBV27 with TRBJ2-7; 8 bases are a match to TRBD2. Germline lookup yields CDR1 MNHEY and CDR2 SMNVEV (reference sequence). With V trimmed by 7 bases and J by 6 bases, 11 bases remained unmatched. The length of the CDR3 is 14 residues. The CDR3 protein is CASKSGRGGTEQYF. The CDR3 nucleotides read TGTGCCAGCAAAAGCGGGAGAGGTGGTACCGAGCAGTACTTC.

J is TRBJ2-2 and V is TRBV29-1, with a weak D call TRBD2 (6 bases). V was shortened by 6 bases and J by 1 base, with 9 bases between the two germline ends. Germline V gives CDR1 SQVTM, CDR2 ANQGSEA. The CDR3 sequence is 13 residues long. The CDR3 spells CSVDSGNTGELFF. The DNA for the CDR3 is TGCAGCGTGGATAGCGGGAACACCGGGGAGCTGTTTTTT.

The chain links TRBV6-5 to TRBJ2-7, with TRBD2 matching 7 bases. Trimming removed 8 bases from V and 6 bases from J; junction bases left unmatched: 10. Per germline, CDR1 MNHEY and CDR2 SVGAGI. The CDR3 length is 13 residues. In DNA, the CDR3 is TGTGCCAGCTCGTCTGTAGCGGGTGGCGAGCAGTACTTC. This codes for CASSSVAGGEQYF.

CDR3 region: CASSTLAGVSEQYF. The CDR3 coding sequence is TGTGCCAGCAGTACACTAGCGGGAGTAAGCGAGCAGTACTTC. The chain is built from TRBV27 and TRBJ2-7; 11 nucleotides align to TRBD2. The junction had 6 bases not matched to a gene; V was cut back by 5 bases and J by 6 bases. The germline gives CDR1 MNHEY, CDR2 SMNVEV (reference sequence). This CDR3 contains 14 residues.

CDR3 residues: CATSERIALNQPQHF. The CDR3 DNA follows: TGTGCCACCAGCGAACGAATAGCCCTCAATCAGCCCCAGCATTTT. The chain recombines TRBV15 with TRBJ1-5; D gene unclear. The CDR3 has 15 residues. V was clipped by 5 bases and J by 3 bases, with 14 bases between them. Germline V gene lookup returns CDR1 LNHNV and CDR2 YYDKDF (reference sequence).

This chain uses TRBV18 with TRBJ1-1; D remains unclear. The ends were cut back, 2 bases at V and 1 base at J, with 8 bases in the middle. Germline assignment: CDR1 KGHSH and CDR2 LQKENI. CDR3 length equals 14 residues. DNA for the CDR3: TGTGCCAGCTCACCAGAGAGGTCGAACACTGAAGCTTTCTTT. This encodes CASSPERSNTEAFF.

The chain employs TRBV2 and TRBJ1-2, with a possible D match to TRBD1 (6 bases). The length of the CDR3 is 14 residues. Deletions cut 4 bases from V and 4 bases from J, with 13 bases between. Germline loops: CDR1 SNHLY, CDR2 FYNNEI. CDR3 nucleotide sequence: TGTGCCAGCAGTGGGCAGGGGCGAGGCTATGGCTACACCTTC. This gives the protein CASSGQGRGYGYTF.

The chain combines TRBV5-4 with TRBJ2-3; the D gene is possibly TRBD2 (5 bases). The V end was cut by 4 bases, the J end by 2 bases, with 20 bases between. Germline assignment: CDR1 SGHNT and CDR2 YYREEE (reference sequence). The CDR3 length is 17 residues. The CDR3 protein is CASSPSGRAFITDTQYF. Here the CDR3 DNA reads TGTGCCAGCAGCCCTTCTGGGAGAGCCTTTATCACAGATACGCAGTATTTT.

This chain joins TRBV28 and TRBJ1-2, with TRBD1 matching 7 bases. CDR1 is MDHEN, CDR2 SYDVKM, per germline. After removal of 3 bases from V and 6 bases from J, the junction contained 7 bases not matched to a gene. CDR3 size: 14 residues. The CDR3 DNA is TGTGCCAGCAGTTTCCCCGGGACAGAGAATGGCTACACCTTC. Residues: CASSFPGTENGYTF.

The chain carries TRBV2 and TRBJ1-5, with 8 bases identical to TRBD1. Trimming took 6 bases from V and 1 from J; bases not matched to a gene: 8. This CDR3 has 16 residues. Germline lookup yields CDR1 SNHLY and CDR2 FYNNEI. The CDR3 coding sequence is TGTGCCAGCAGCTCCAGGGGGCGCTTGAGCAATCAGCCCCAGCATTTT. Residues: CASSSRGRLSNQPQHF.

This clone was found once. The chain joins TRBV5-1 to TRBJ2-1, with 9 nucleotides matching TRBD1. The CDR3 extends over 15 amino acids. Germline V CDR1 and CDR2: SGHRS, YFSETQ. J lost 9 bases, V lost 0 bases, and 7 bases had no gene match. For the CDR3, the DNA is TGCGCCAGCAGCTTGGGAGGACAGGGGATAAGTGAGCAGTTCTTC. This translates into CASSLGGQGISEQFF.

The chain is built from TRBV29-1 and TRBJ1-1, with TRBD1 matching 7 bases. V lost 1 base, J lost 8 bases, and 4 bases stayed unmatched. The CDR3 spans 12 residues. Germline CDR1 is SQVTM and CDR2 is ANQGSEA. The CDR3 nucleotides read TGCAGCGTTGAAGTTACACAGGGGGAAGCTTTCTTT. Encoded protein: CSVEVTQGEAFF.

The chain is built from TRBV15 and TRBJ2-1; D perhaps matches TRBD2 (7 bases). This CDR3 has 16 amino acids. The V gene lost 0 bases and the J gene lost 9 bases, with 18 bases spanning the gap. The V gene's germline CDR1 is LNHNV and CDR2 YYDKDF (reference sequence). CDR3 sequence reads: CATSRDLVAGEGEQFF. CDR3 coding DNA: TGTGCCACCAGCAGAGATCTGGTCGCAGGGGAGGGTGAGCAGTTCTTC.